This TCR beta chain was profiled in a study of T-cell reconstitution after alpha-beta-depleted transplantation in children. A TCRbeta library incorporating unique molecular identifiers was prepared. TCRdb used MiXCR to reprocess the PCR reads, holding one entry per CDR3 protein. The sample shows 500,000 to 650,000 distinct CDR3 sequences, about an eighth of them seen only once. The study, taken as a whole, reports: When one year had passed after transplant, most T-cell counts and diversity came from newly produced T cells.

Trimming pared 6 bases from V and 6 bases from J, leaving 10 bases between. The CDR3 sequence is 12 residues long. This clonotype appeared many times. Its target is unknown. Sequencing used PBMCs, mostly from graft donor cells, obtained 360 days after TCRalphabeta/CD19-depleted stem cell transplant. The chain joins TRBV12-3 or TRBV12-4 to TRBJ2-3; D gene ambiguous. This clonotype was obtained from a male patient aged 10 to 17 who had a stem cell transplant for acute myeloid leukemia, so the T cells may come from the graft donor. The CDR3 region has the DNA TGTGCCAGCAGCCCGGTTTCGGATACGCAGTATTTT. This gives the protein CASSPVSDTQYF.